These T cell receptor beta chains were read from a single sample in a study of OX40 agonist ivuxolimab in advanced cancers. Sequencing was performed with immunoSEQ multiplex PCR; in TCRdb, only in-frame clones are kept and a portion is missing. The sample has roughly 56,000 clones; more than 70% are singletons. The source material was CD4+ or CD8+ T cells sorted from blood, sampled in a trial of the OX40 agonist ivuxolimab. These receptors all come from an adult with an advanced solid tumor such as melanoma, head and neck, liver or kidney cancer. Both conserved end residues are part of each CDR3. D genes are given only for firm matches. Part of the rows lack a size; the others show once, few, many or a class for expanded clones.

J gene | D gene | clone size | V gene | CDR3 protein | CDR3 DNA
TRBJ1-3 | TRBD1 | - | TRBV5-1 | CASSLHRGSGNTIYF | TGCGCCAGCAGCTTACACAGGGGGTCCGGAAACACCATATATTTT
TRBJ1-1 | - | - | TRBV6-1 | CASSGTRNTEAFF | TGTGCCAGCAGTGGGACACGGAACACTGAAGCTTTCTTT
TRBJ2-7 | - | - | TRBV7-2 | CASSSAGWSYEQYF | TGTGCCAGCAGCTCGGCCGGGTGGTCCTACGAGCAGTACTTC
TRBJ2-3 | - | few | TRBV5-1 | CASSSGWDTDTQYF | TGCGCCAGCAGCTCAGGATGGGACACAGATACGCAGTATTTT
TRBJ2-7 | - | - | TRBV11-2 | CASSLTQAARDEQYF | TGTGCCAGCAGCTTAACCCAGGCCGCTCGGGACGAGCAGTACTTC
TRBJ2-5 | TRBD2 | - | TRBV5-4 | CASSLSSGGAMATQYF | TGTGCCAGCAGCTTGTCTAGCGGGGGGGCTATGGCAACCCAGTACTTC
TRBJ1-5 | - | - | TRBV6-5 | CASSYGQNQPQHF | TGTGCCAGCAGTTATGGGCAGAATCAGCCCCAGCATTTT
TRBJ2-1 | - | - | TRBV19 | CAVGANEQFF | TGTGCCGTAGGGGCAAATGAGCAGTTCTTC
TRBJ2-5 | - | - | TRBV30 | CAWSVQVDFYF | TGTGCCTGGAGTGTACAGGTAGACTTTTACTTC
TRBJ2-3 | - | - | TRBV7-2 | CASSPGLSTDTQYF | TGTGCCAGCAGTCCGGGACTCAGCACAGATACGCAGTATTTT
TRBJ1-5 | - | - | TRBV5-1 | CASSLGEGNQPQHF | TGCGCCAGCAGCTTAGGGGAAGGCAATCAGCCCCAGCATTTT
TRBJ1-1 | TRBD1 | - | TRBV19 | CASSIQGAGTEAFF | TGTGCCAGTAGTATACAGGGGGCTGGAACTGAAGCTTTCTTT
TRBJ1-5 | TRBD1 | - | TRBV2 | CASSIPGGYQPQHF | TGTGCCAGCAGTATTCCAGGGGGCTATCAGCCCCAGCATTTT
TRBJ2-5 | - | - | TRBV4-2 | CASSQDREETQYF | TGTGCCAGCAGCCAAGACAGGGAGGAGACCCAGTACTTC
TRBJ2-6 | TRBD2 | - | TRBV6-1 | CASSVNLGGLTGANVLTF | TGTGCCAGCAGTGTGAATCTGGGAGGGTTAACCGGGGCCAACGTCCTGACTTTC